This T cell receptor beta chain was found in a study of vaccination and CD4 T cells after COVID-19 (dated by TCRdb to between 2021 and 2024). Looking at the study overall: SARS-CoV-2 positivity had been established in the convalescent patients by nasal swab PCR, and mild disease was recorded in several of these patients and severe disease in one. The convalescent cohort comprised six males and four females, including two Hispanic individuals, seven Caucasians, two Asians and one multiracial person. Participants received two doses of either the Pfizer-BioNTech BNT162b2 vaccine (n=8) or the Moderna mRNA-1273 vaccine (n=2). Post-COVID blood samples from convalescent patients were collected a median of 101 days after diagnosis, with a range of roughly 30 to 170 days. Post-vaccine blood samples were taken a median of roughly 72 days after the second vaccine dose, with a range of 14 to 241 days. Overlapping spike peptide pools from SARS-CoV-2 and from the common cold coronaviruses HCoV-NL63, HCoV-OC43 and HCoV-229E were used as culture stimuli. As controls, cultures received a CEFX viral epitope pool (the positive control), an HIV-1 Nef peptide pool (the negative control), or no peptide at all. In some eleven COVID-19 convalescent patients and a few infection-naive healthy vaccine recipients, researchers compared the spike-specific CD4+ TCR repertoire from before mRNA vaccination with the repertoire from after. What the research found in general, with its limitations: Relatively few convalescent patients were included in the study, and early timepoints after natural infection were not analyzed. Nearly all vaccine-specific clones in convalescent patients (304 of 307) were mono-reactive for SARS-CoV-2 spike rather than cross-reactive with common cold coronaviruses. In convalescent patients, a median roughly 87% of post-vaccine SARS-CoV-2-reactive clones were detected only after vaccination, and vaccine-specific priming was suggested by this finding. Although the median number of SARS-CoV-2-reactive clonotypes went up from roughly 23 after infection to more than 30 after vaccination, the increase was not significant.

The library relied on PCR. DNA from cultured CD4+ T cells underwent TCR sequencing with the Oncomine TCR Beta short-read assay at the Johns Hopkins FTIC core. The QIAamp micro DNA kit was used to extract genomic DNA from the cultured CD4+ T cells. Oncomine TCR Beta libraries made from cultured CD4+ T cells were pooled using unique dual indexes and sequenced on an Illumina iSeq 100. The original methods were these. Non-productive sequences were filtered out, and CDR3s that did not start with C, did not end with F or W, or were shorter than 7 amino acids were discarded. The MANAFEST web application identified antigen-specific clonotypes by comparing peptide-stimulated wells against reference wells and other culture wells. For a clone to be called positive, the clone needed an FDR below 0.05, an odds ratio above 5, and a productive frequency above 0.1% in at least two of three replicate wells. Clonotypes that were significantly expanded in both SARS-CoV-2 spike wells and at least one common cold coronavirus spike condition were defined as cross-reactive. Using R version 3.6.1, CDR3 homology was evaluated through Levenshtein distances (stringdist) along with unrooted phylogenetic trees (ape). In-frame beta chains were kept once TCRdb had trimmed the public reads at Q25 with fastp and called clones with MiXCR. Each CDR3 protein gets just one entry, which takes the most common genes and DNA from the rows behind it. The authors' filters were not applied to this entry. A total of 20,000 or so distinct CDR3 sequences appear in this sample, about 27% of them only once. The ten biggest clones cover around 9.9% of the sample.

Including cysteine and phenylalanine, the CDR3 has 16 amino acids. Here the CDR3 DNA is all that survives: 48 bases in frame from base 1. CDR1 and CDR2, looked up from the germline V gene (reference sequence), are DFQATT and SNEGSKA. A distance of 11 bases separates the germline ends of V and J, which lose 0 bases and 2 bases respectively. The treatment or condition label for this specimen denotes: 10-day PBMC culture with coronavirus spike peptide pools or control peptides (ViraFEST assay). To expand antigen-specific T cells with peptide pools and then pick out the expanded clonotypes through TCR sequencing, the study relied on the ViraFEST assay. The positive SARS-CoV-2 PCR tests of the convalescent patients were dated from March to December 2020, before the Alpha, Beta and Delta variants emerged in the United States. Each well held 1.5 million to 2.5 million PBMCs cultured with approximately 10 ug/ml peptide pools in IMDM containing around 5% human AB serum and around 9 IU/ml IL-2. Half of the culture medium was replaced with fresh IL-2-containing medium on days 3 and 7. Once the cells had been in culture for about 10 days, the EasySep CD4+ T cell isolation kit was used to isolate CD4+ T cells by negative selection. PBMCs were separated from whole blood using Ficoll-Paque Plus gradient centrifugation and then either used fresh or cryopreserved at -140C. Culture conditions were generally each tested in triplicate wells.

This clonotype was seen a handful of times. The clone's antigen remains unknown. Base qualities are not provided; no much larger clone lies one nucleotide away. The receptor was isolated from a human donor with COVID-19. The sample was cultured CD4+ T cells from blood. The rearrangement joined TRBV20-1 to TRBJ1-6; matching of 6 bases hints at TRBD1 as the D gene. The sequenced DNA: TGCAGTGCTAGAGAAGGGGGGGCCCCCTATAATTCACCCCTCCACTTT. Translated, this gives CSAREGGAPYNSPLHF.